This T cell receptor (beta chain) appears in the sequencing data of a study of OX40 agonist ivuxolimab in advanced cancers. Background for the entire study: Ivuxolimab was a fully human IgG2 agonistic monoclonal antibody targeting the costimulatory receptor OX40 (CD134). Patients were allowed to have had prior anti-PD-1, anti-PD-L1 or anti-CTLA-4 therapy, and less than 45% of the dose-escalation patients had previously received checkpoint inhibitors. Of the approximately 53 patients in dose escalation, about 20 had hepatocellular carcinoma, around 15 had melanoma, 9 had renal cell carcinoma and 9 had head and neck cancer. The paper reports the monotherapy dose-escalation portion (N of about 47 patients) of the phase I ivuxolimab trial. Partial responses occurred in three dose-escalation patients, of whom one had hepatocellular carcinoma and two had cutaneous melanoma. Intravenous ivuxolimab was administered to patients every 2 weeks at six dose levels: 0.01, 0.1, 0.3, 1.5, 3 and 10 mg/kg. The point of sequencing TCRbeta in the periphery was to test whether ivuxolimab changed TCR sequence diversity and drove clonal T-cell expansion. The dose-escalation cohort was about 86% male with a mean age of around 64 years, ranging from roughly 20 to 80.

Patients with a history of autoimmune disease or receiving systemic immunosuppression were excluded from the trial. Peripheral blood for TCR sequencing was drawn from every dose cohort at baseline, at cycle 4 day 1 and at cycle 7 day 1. Samples came from an open-label, multicenter, first-in-human phase I dose-escalation trial of ivuxolimab. Adults with locally advanced or metastatic melanoma, renal cell, hepatocellular, or head and neck squamous cell carcinoma were enrolled in the trial. CD4+ and CD8+ T cells were sorted separately from peripheral blood before TCR sequencing. Study-wide findings and limitations: After ivuxolimab, expanded clones were on average more numerous among CD8+ T cells than among CD4+ T cells. At doses of 0.1 to 3.0 mg/kg, clonal expansion of both CD4+ and CD8+ blood T cells was observed from baseline to week 6. In the 0.1-3.0 mg/kg groups, partial responders had among the lowest normalized peripheral clonal expansion, particularly in CD8+ T cells. Low levels of normalized T-cell clonal expansion were also shown by some nonresponding patients. The antigen specificity of the clonally expanded peripheral T cells was not determined.

To note about this clone: The antigen it binds to is not known. Within one base of it there is no much larger clone, and no base qualities were kept.

Genomic DNA was isolated from the sorted cells so that the TCRbeta CDR3 region could be sequenced. The immunoSEQ Assay was used to sequence the TCRbeta CDR3 regions. The immuneACCESS repertoire file appears here via TCRdb, limited to in-frame rearrangements. These files lack a portion of the clones; in checked studies, under half of the deficit traces to unresolved V genes, and the cause of the others is not known. The sample yields tens of thousands of clones; more than 85% were counted once. The top ten hold 1% to 1.3% of the sample. V loses 7 bases, J loses 5 bases, and the germline ends lie 14 bases apart. The CDR3 starts with the cysteine, ends with the phenylalanine, and has 13 residues. Left in the record is the CDR3 DNA by itself, 39 bases read in frame from the first base. The germline V gene yields SNHLY for CDR1 and FYNNEI for CDR2.

Rearrangement joined TRBV2 to TRBJ1-1; too little of a D gene remains to name it. This clonotype was obtained from an adult with an advanced solid tumor such as melanoma, head and neck, liver or kidney cancer. Here the sequenced sample was CD4+ or CD8+ T cells sorted from blood, taken in a trial of the OX40 agonist ivuxolimab. The CDR3: CASIQGVITEAFF. The nucleotides are TGTGCCAGCATCCAAGGCGTGATTACTGAAGCTTTCTTT.